This paragraph covers one TCR beta chain sequence. The repertoire was sequenced with immunoSEQ multiplex PCR; TCRdb's copy has only in-frame clones and lacks some. The data contain about 84,000 clones, more than 80% of them singletons. These data come from a study of OX40 agonist ivuxolimab in advanced cancers. Germline CDR1 reads MDHEN; CDR2 reads SYDVKM. The CDR3 length is 15 residues. V was pared by 5 bases and J by 3 bases, with 16 bases between. Material: CD4+ or CD8+ T cells sorted from blood, obtained in a trial of the OX40 agonist ivuxolimab. The gene calls are TRBV28 and TRBJ1-2; D is uncertain. The TCR sequence derives from an adult with an advanced solid tumor such as melanoma, head and neck, liver or kidney cancer. The CDR3 protein is CASSHPSGGHYGYTF. The CDR3 DNA follows: TGTGCCAGCAGTCACCCATCGGGCGGGCACTATGGCTACACCTTC.